This T cell receptor beta chain was recorded in a study of Graves' ophthalmopathy and Graves' hyperthyroidism. Study in general: Peripheral blood was obtained at first diagnosis, ahead of any treatment. The study, taken as a whole, reports: A majority of expanded thyroid clonotypes exceeding 0.001 frequency were likewise present in blood.

Donors with ophthalmopathy: moderate-to-severe activity, CAS ≥3, NOSPECS ≥4, duration under 3 months. Amplification from RNA transcripts yielded the TCR beta CDR3 regions. First-round RT-PCR used HTBI primers; second-round multiplex PCR followed. In TCRdb, the multiplex PCR reads were re-called with MiXCR into one record per CDR3 protein. This table has 350,000 to 400,000 distinct CDR3 sequences, around 20% appearing once. Looked up from germline, CDR1 is SGHDT and CDR2 is YYEEEE. V shed 4 bases and J shed 3 bases, with 22 bases lying between them. The CDR3 has 17 amino acids. This clonotype was counted at least ten times. What it binds is not known.

This TCR was recovered from a woman under 30 with Graves' ophthalmopathy. The rearrangement links TRBV5-6 to TRBJ1-1, with D possibly TRBD1 on 5 matching bases. The specimen was peripheral blood. CDR3 region: CASSLGHEGDVDTEAFF. In nucleotides, the CDR3 is TGTGCCAGCAGCCTAGGACATGAAGGTGATGTGGACACTGAAGCTTTCTTT.